Reported below is one T cell receptor (beta chain). Its target is unknown. TCRdb's copy holds only in-frame clones and misses some; the assay was immunoSEQ multiplex PCR. The table lists 90,000 to 150,000 clones, around 91% of them singletons, with 0.55% in the top ten. This sample stems from a study of OX40 agonist ivuxolimab in advanced cancers. Study summary: Aged about 20 to 80 with a mean of 60 years, they were approximately 80% male. Partial responses occurred in three patients (one hepatocellular carcinoma, two cutaneous melanoma).

Whole-study results and caveats: In CD8+ T cells, expanded clones were on average more numerous than in CD4+. Both blood CD4+ and CD8+ T cells showed clonal growth by week 6 at 0.1 to 3.0 mg/kg.

Sequenced material: CD4+ or CD8+ T cells sorted from blood, taken in a trial of the OX40 agonist ivuxolimab. The receptor was isolated from an adult with an advanced solid tumor such as melanoma, head and neck, liver or kidney cancer.

CDR3 in amino acids: CASSLWAGDDSNQPQHF. The CDR3 nucleotides read TGTGCCAGCAGTTTATGGGCAGGTGATGATAGCAATCAGCCCCAGCATTTT. The rearrangement joins TRBV28 to TRBJ1-5; D is ambiguous. V lost 0 bases to trimming and J lost 0 bases, with 12 bases between them. Germline lookup yields CDR1 MDHEN and CDR2 SYDVKM. The CDR3 runs 17 residues.